Listed below are T cell receptor beta chains from one sample, sequenced in a study of read filtering for tumor transcriptome and immune sequencing. TCRdb re-derived calls from the reads in MiXCR, one entry per CDR3 protein. The table lists around 31,000 distinct CDR3 sequences, 18% of them singletons. The sequenced sample was a population of CD138-negative cells sorted from bone marrow. These TCRs come from a donor over 35 with multiple myeloma. The CDR3 runs from the conserved cysteine through the conserved F or W. D genes are given only for firm matches. Some rows have no size entry. The others give once, few or many, or a class for an expanded clone.

d_gene	abundance	len	v_gene	j_gene	CDR3aa	CDR3nt
TRBD2	many	14	TRBV6-2/TRBV6-3	TRBJ2-3	CASKREGEGGTQYF	TGTGCCAGCAAACGGGAGGGCGAAGGGGGTACGCAGTATTTT
TRBD2	medium-sized	16	TRBV6-1	TRBJ2-1	CASSPKGPASGNEQFF	TGTGCCAGCAGCCCAAAGGGCCCTGCTAGCGGCAATGAGCAGTTCTTC
NA	few	11	TRBV20-1	TRBJ2-3	CSAYDTDTQYF	TGCAGTGCCTATGACACAGATACGCAGTATTTT
NA	many	13	TRBV3-1	TRBJ2-5	CASSQWNGETQYF	TGTGCCAGCAGCCAATGGAATGGGGAGACCCAGTACTTC
TRBD2	many	14	TRBV28	TRBJ2-5	CASSFAGGSGTQYF	TGTGCCAGCAGTTTTGCGGGGGGATCCGGGACCCAGTACTTC
NA	few	16	TRBV23-1	TRBJ2-7	CASARERPGALYEQYF	TGCGCCAGCGCCCGGGAGCGGCCGGGAGCTCTCTACGAGCAGTACTTC
NA	many	11	TRBV20-1	TRBJ1-1	CSARAWAQAFF	TGCAGTGCTAGAGCGTGGGCGCAAGCTTTCTTT
NA	many	15	TRBV28	TRBJ1-1	CASSSPQGRGTEAFF	TGTGCCAGCAGTTCGCCACAGGGAAGGGGGACTGAAGCTTTCTTT
TRBD1	NA	14	TRBV5-6	TRBJ1-3	CASSQRTGAHTIYF	TGTGCCAGCAGCCAACGGACAGGGGCCCACACCATATATTTT
TRBD1	many	16	TRBV4-1	TRBJ2-2	CASSLWTGAHTGELFF	TGCGCCAGCAGCCTCTGGACAGGGGCCCACACCGGGGAGCTGTTTTTT
NA	medium-sized	13	TRBV7-9	TRBJ1-1	CASSSSGPGEAFF	TGTGCCAGCAGCTCTTCGGGACCGGGTGAAGCTTTCTTT
NA	many	14	TRBV20-1	TRBJ2-5	CSASPLSGQETQYF	TGCAGTGCTAGTCCCCTCTCGGGACAAGAGACCCAGTACTTC
NA	many	14	TRBV20-1	TRBJ2-1	CSAGALRSGNEQFF	TGCAGTGCGGGGGCCCTCCGTTCGGGCAATGAGCAGTTCTTC
TRBD1	NA	14	TRBV6-1	TRBJ1-4	CASGTGQSPERLFF	TGTGCCAGCGGTACGGGACAGTCCCCGGAAAGACTGTTTTTT
TRBD2	many	14	TRBV27	TRBJ2-3	CASSRGGDTDTQYF	TGTGCCAGCAGTCGGGGGGGGGACACAGATACGCAGTATTTT
TRBD1	many	15	TRBV9	TRBJ2-2	CASSWAGGDTGELFF	TGTGCCAGCAGCTGGGCAGGGGGCGACACCGGGGAGCTGTTTTTT
TRBD2	many	16	TRBV6-1	TRBJ2-1	CASSPRGPASGNEQFF	TGTGCCAGCAGCCCAAGGGGCCCTGCTAGCGGCAATGAGCAGTTCTTC
TRBD1	many	13	TRBV20-1	TRBJ2-5	CSATRTGAETQYF	TGCAGTGCGACCCGGACAGGGGCTGAGACCCAGTACTTC
TRBD2	NA	18	TRBV7-2	TRBJ2-1	CASSLGVFGRVGTDEQFF	TGTGCCAGCAGCTTAGGGGTGTTCGGGAGGGTGGGTACCGATGAGCAGTTCTTC
NA	NA	15	TRBV15	TRBJ2-1	CATSGAQGSYNEQFF	TGTGCCACCAGCGGGGCACAGGGTTCTTACAATGAGCAGTTCTTC
NA	many	14	TRBV20-1	TRBJ2-5	CSARDTGTQETQYF	TGCAGTGCTAGGGATACCGGGACGCAAGAGACCCAGTACTTC
NA	many	16	TRBV6-1	TRBJ1-1	CASSPLAGAMGTEAFF	TGTGCCAGCAGCCCCCTTGCAGGGGCCATGGGTACTGAAGCTTTCTTT
TRBD1	many	13	TRBV7-3	TRBJ2-5	CASSPGQGETQYF	TGTGCCAGCAGCCCTGGACAGGGAGAGACCCAGTACTTC